This T cell receptor beta chain came from a study of T-cell reconstitution after alpha-beta-depleted transplantation in children. Unique molecular identifiers featured in how the TCRbeta library was prepared. TCRdb used MiXCR to reprocess the PCR reads, holding one entry per CDR3 protein. This repertoire shows some 180,000 distinct CDR3 sequences, approximately 6.9% found once; its top ten account for roughly 6%. This clonotype was counted many times. Germline V gives CDR1 SNHLY, CDR2 FYNNEI. This CDR3 has 16 residues. The V end lost 6 bases, the J end lost 4 bases, and 20 bases lay between the germline ends.

This chain links TRBV2 with TRBJ2-3; D uncertain. The sequence derives from a boy aged 2-9 years with acute lymphoblastic leukemia, due to receive a stem cell transplant. Sample: PBMCs, taken before TCRalphabeta/CD19-depleted stem cell transplant. CDR3: CASRALQLIRADTQYF. The CDR3 DNA follows: TGTGCCAGCAGGGCCCTCCAGCTTATTCGCGCAGATACGCAGTATTTT.